Presented here are 23 T cell receptor beta chains from one specimen sequenced in a study of identical twins. TCRdb used MiXCR to reprocess the 5' RACE reads, holding one entry per CDR3 protein. In the table there are about 250,000 distinct CDR3 sequences, about 8.3% of which are singletons. The sample was also linked to a second study, of yellow fever vaccine responses in identical twins.

Sequencing input: CD8+ T cells sorted from blood. The origin of the receptors is a woman under 30 in good health.

With respect to this clonotype: This may arise from a read error, as a much more abundant clone is one base away. This chain joins TRBV5-5 and TRBJ2-2; D is uncertain. CDR1 is SGHKS and CDR2 is YYEKEE in the germline V gene (reference sequence). The CDR3 sequence is 13 residues long. The germline V and J ends were trimmed by 0 bases and 10 bases, with 10 bases remaining between them. CDR3 in DNA: TGTGCCAGCAGCTTGGAAAGGGCCGAGGAGCTGTTTTTT. It specifies CASSLERAEELFF.

This clonotype was picked up a small number of times. This rearrangement joins TRBV25-1 to TRBJ2-2, with TRBD1 matching 7 bases. Germline V CDR1 and CDR2: MGHDK, SYGVNS. Trimming took 2 bases from V and 3 from J; bases not matched to a gene: 0. The CDR3 runs 14 residues. Here the CDR3 DNA reads TGTGCCAGCAGTGAAGGACAGGACACCGGGGAGCTGTTTTTT. As protein: CASSEGQDTGELFF.

The chain joins TRBV27 to TRBJ2-1; D remains unclear. CDR1 and CDR2 (germline): MNHEY, SMNVEV (reference sequence). V lost 0 bases to trimming and J lost 0 bases, with 9 bases between them. This CDR3 has 16 residues. In DNA form, the CDR3 reads TGTGCCAGCAGTTTATCGGGGTATAGCTCCTACAATGAGCAGTTCTTC. Protein sequence: CASSLSGYSSYNEQFF.

The gene calls are TRBV6-2 or TRBV6-3 and TRBJ2-3; possibly TRBD2 for D (5 bases). This CDR3 region has 16 residues. Germline assignment: CDR1 MNHEY and CDR2 SVGEGT. Trimming took 5 bases from V and 0 from J, leaving 15 bases between them. The CDR3 coding sequence is TGTGCCAGCAGTCGCATCTTCGAGCGGAGCACAGATACGCAGTATTTT. Translation gives CASSRIFERSTDTQYF.

In its sample, this clonotype was seen a few times. The chain joins TRBV7-2 to TRBJ2-1; no definite D call. Deletions cut 8 bases from V and 4 bases from J, with 3 bases between. Germline V gene sequence: CDR1 SGHTA, CDR2 FQGNSA. CDR3 length equals 10 residues. The chain's CDR3 is CASEYNEQFF. CDR3 bases: TGTGCCAGCGAATACAATGAGCAGTTCTTC.

Of note for this clonotype: An end of the junction does not agree with germline; a read error may underlie this. V gene TRBV5-5 combines with J gene TRBJ2-4; weak D call: TRBD2 (6 bases). From germline, CDR1 is SGHKS and CDR2 YYEKEE (reference sequence). CDR3 length equals 15 residues. The CDR3 loop is CANSLAGRERDIQYF. Here the CDR3 DNA reads TGTGCCAACAGCTTGGCGGGTCGGGAGAGGGACATTCAGTACTTC.

This CDR3 is CASSHSPYNEQFF. The DNA of the CDR3 is TGCGCCAGCAGCCACTCTCCCTACAATGAGCAGTTCTTC. The chain joins TRBV4-1 to TRBJ2-1; D remains unclear. V was trimmed by 3 bases and J by 2 bases, leaving 5 bases between them. The CDR3 length is 13 residues. CDR1 is MGHRA and CDR2 is YSYEKL in the germline V gene.

The rearrangement uses TRBV7-9 and TRBJ1-1; a weak D match, TRBD1 (6 bases). V was clipped by 5 bases and J by 11 bases, with 15 bases between them. This CDR3 is 12 amino acids long. Germline CDR1 is SEHNR and CDR2 is FQNEAQ (reference sequence). CDR3 in amino acids: CASSPGDPSAFF. CDR3 DNA: TGTGCCAGCAGCCCAGGGGACCCTTCTGCTTTCTTT.

The genes are TRBV5-1 and TRBJ2-3, with a tentative D call TRBD2 (5 bases). The CDR3 spans 15 residues. Germline assignment: CDR1 SGHRS and CDR2 YFSETQ. Trimming shortened V by 5 bases and J by 0 bases, and 13 bases separated the two germline ends. The CDR3 loop is CASRDGRLSTDTQYF. CDR3 sequence (DNA): TGCGCCAGCAGAGATGGGAGATTGAGCACAGATACGCAGTATTTT. The full variable domain, in which reference TRBV5-1 and TRBJ2-3 provide the parts outside the CDR3, is KAGVTQTPRYLIKTRGQQVTLSCSPISGHRSVSWYQQTPGQGLQFLFEYFSETQRNKGNFPGRFSGRQFSNSRSEMNVSTLELGDSALYLCASRDGRLSTDTQYFGPGTRLTVL.

At least ten counts were recorded for this clonotype. V gene TRBV9 combines with J gene TRBJ2-1; D gene ambiguous. This CDR3 has 12 amino acids. Germline loops: CDR1 SGDLS, CDR2 YYNGEE. Trimming took 4 bases from V and 5 from J, leaving 7 bases between them. CDR3 in amino acids: CASSTTDNEQFF. In DNA, the CDR3 is TGTGCCAGCAGCACTACGGACAATGAGCAGTTCTTC. Full variable domain (remainder filled in from reference TRBV9 and TRBJ2-1): DSGVTQTPKHLITATGQRVTLRCSPRSGDLSVYWYQQSLDQGLQFLIQYYNGEERAKGNILERFSAQQFPDLHSELNLSSLELGDSALYFCASSTTDNEQFFGPGTRLTVL.

In this sample, this clonotype turned up a few times. The chain recombines TRBV5-6 with TRBJ2-6; D might be TRBD1 or TRBD2, each matching 5 bases. This CDR3 comprises 18 residues. Germline CDR1 SGHDT, CDR2 YYEEEE. V lost 4 bases and J 2 bases, leaving 19 bases between the germline ends. The CDR3, as DNA: TGTGCCAGCAGCCCGGGACGGAAGGGTTGGGCTGGGGCCAACGTCCTGACTTTC. Protein: CASSPGRKGWAGANVLTF.

There are a few counts of this clonotype. The chain links TRBV27 to TRBJ1-6; D ambiguous. The germline CDR1 and CDR2 sequences are MNHEY and SMNVEV (reference sequence). The CDR3 spans 13 residues. Trimming cost V 2 bases and J 6 bases, with 5 bases left between them. Here the CDR3 reads CASSLGINSPLHF. The CDR3 DNA reads TGTGCCAGCAGTTTAGGGATTAATTCACCCCTCCACTTT.

This clonotype appeared once. V and J are TRBV19 and TRBJ1-4; weak D call: TRBD1 (6 bases). The CDR3 loop spans 16 amino acids. Germline V CDR1 and CDR2: LNHDA, SQIVND (reference sequence). The V end was cut by 0 bases, the J end by 0 bases, with 8 bases between. CDR3 region: CASSIDRQATNEKLFF. The CDR3, as DNA: TGTGCCAGTAGTATAGATCGACAGGCAACTAATGAAAAACTGTTTTTT.

This clonotype was seen ten or more times. The rearrangement links TRBV29-1 to TRBJ2-7; D is possibly TRBD1 or TRBD2 (5 bases each). CDR3 length: 11 amino acids. V lost 6 bases to trimming and J lost 12 bases, with 18 bases between them. Per the germline V gene, CDR1 is SQVTM and CDR2 is ANQGSEA. CDR3 sequence reads: CSVDTGRELYF. The CDR3 DNA reads as TGCAGCGTGGACACTGGAAGGGAGTTGTACTTC.

This clonotype showed up many times. CDR3 region: CASSSFALTGELFF. Here the CDR3 DNA reads TGTGCCAGCAGTTCCTTCGCCTTAACCGGGGAGCTGTTTTTT. The chain employs TRBV12-3 or TRBV12-4 and TRBJ2-2; D uncertain. This CDR3 contains 14 residues. Trimming pared 4 bases from V and 5 bases from J, leaving 11 bases between.

This clonotype was found many times. V and J are TRBV29-1 and TRBJ2-3, with D unclear. Trimming stripped 4 bases from V and 1 base from J, with 9 bases between. Germline V gene data show CDR1 as SQVTM and CDR2 as ANQGSEA. The CDR3 is 13 amino acids. DNA for the CDR3: TGCAGCGTTGTCTTAAGGGGCACAGATACGCAGTATTTT. Translation gives CSVVLRGTDTQYF.

This clonotype was seen more than once but under ten times. The chain recombines TRBV9 with TRBJ1-5; 9 nucleotides agree with TRBD1. The V and J ends lost 4 bases and 4 bases, in that order; junction bases with no gene match: 6. CDR3 size: 15 residues. Germline V gene data show CDR1 as SGDLS and CDR2 as YYNGEE. CDR3 DNA sequence: TGTGCCAGCAGCCCTCACAGGGGGCGGAATCAGCCCCAGCATTTT. Translating it yields CASSPHRGRNQPQHF.

This clonotype was seen a handful of times. The V call is TRBV20-1, the J call TRBJ2-7, with 12 bases identical to TRBD2. CDR1 and CDR2 (germline): DFQATT, SNEGSKA (reference sequence). After removal of 5 bases from V and 4 bases from J, the junction contained 15 bases not matched to a gene. The CDR3 spans 17 residues. The CDR3 region is CSAEATSGRLYGYEQYF. The CDR3, as DNA: TGCAGTGCTGAGGCTACTAGCGGGAGGTTATATGGTTACGAGCAGTACTTC.

This clonotype was seen more than once but under ten times. Written as DNA, the CDR3 is TGTGCCAGCAGCTTTATAGCGAGCCCTTTCACAGATACGCAGTATTTT. Translating gives CASSFIASPFTDTQYF. The rearrangement uses TRBV7-4 and TRBJ2-3; perhaps TRBD2 as D (5 bases). The CDR3 length is 16 residues. With 3 bases removed from V and 2 bases from J, the gap between germline ends came to 15 bases. CDR1 SGHVT and CDR2 SQSDAQ come from the germline V gene.

At least ten counts were recorded for this clonotype. V gene TRBV6-6 combines with J gene TRBJ2-7, with D uncertain. The CDR3 sequence is 13 residues long. The V gene's germline CDR1 is MNHNY and CDR2 SVGAGI (reference sequence). V shed 0 bases and J shed 6 bases, with 9 bases lying between them. The CDR3 loop is CASSYSKASEQYF. The CDR3 DNA sequence: TGTGCCAGCAGTTACTCGAAGGCCAGCGAGCAGTACTTC.

The chain recombines TRBV7-9 with TRBJ2-7; a possible D gene is TRBD2 (6 bases). CDR3 size: 14 residues. Between the trimmed V and J ends, which lost 5 bases and 8 bases, there was a span of 19 bases. CDR1 SEHNR and CDR2 FQNEAQ come from the germline V gene (reference sequence). Here the CDR3 reads CASSPGEDLSKQYF. CDR3 nucleotides: TGTGCCAGCAGCCCCGGGGAGGATCTCTCCAAGCAGTACTTC.

This clonotype was found many times. The chain joins TRBV12-1 to TRBJ2-4; the DNA was not used to check the table's D call, TRBD1. TRBV12-1 is given as a pseudogene. The CDR3 sequence is 12 residues long. Here the CDR3 DNA reads TGTGCCAGCAGCACGGGACAAAACATTCAGTACTTC. Translated, it gives CASSTGQNIQYF.

J is TRBJ2-5 and V is TRBV4-1, with 8 bases that match TRBD2. V lost 0 bases and J lost 1; bases outside the gene matches: 7. This CDR3 region has 17 residues. Looked up from germline, CDR1 is MGHRA and CDR2 is YSYEKL. The CDR3 nucleotides read TGCGCCAGCAGCCAAGAGTGGCGGGAGGCCCTCCAAGAGACCCAGTACTTC. Encoded protein: CASSQEWREALQETQYF.